This is a list of T cell receptor beta chains from one sample in a study of CD8+ T cells in alopecia areata. Clones were sequenced by immunoSEQ multiplex PCR, and TCRdb holds only the in-frame ones, with some missing. The sample has fewer than 110,000 clones, 84% seen once. Source: CD8+ T cells sorted from blood, taken at week 24, from a patient treated with tofacitinib. These receptors all come from a human donor with alopecia areata. CDR3s include the opening cysteine and the closing phenylalanine or tryptophan. D genes are given only for firm matches. The size of a clone is reported for some rows only, either as once, few or many, or as a class for expanded clones.

v_gene,abundance,d_gene,j_gene,CDR3nt,CDR3aa
TRBV15,.,TRBD1,TRBJ2-7,TGTGCCACCAGCAGAGAGGGACAGGGGGCCGCCACCTACGAGCAGTACTTC,CATSREGQGAATYEQYF
TRBV7-3,few,.,TRBJ2-3,TGTGCCAGCAGCTTAGCAACAGGGCGTACAGATACGCAGTATTTT,CASSLATGRTDTQYF
TRBV19,.,.,TRBJ1-1,TGTGCCAGTAGTATCTGGGGCGCGGCGGACACTGAAGCTTTCTTT,CASSIWGAADTEAFF
TRBV25-1,.,.,TRBJ1-1,TGTGCCAGCACTTTGGGGGTTGTAGCTTTCTTT,CASTLGVVAFF
TRBV13,.,.,TRBJ2-3,TGTGCCAGCAGCTTAACCTACACAGATACGCAGTATTTT,CASSLTYTDTQYF
TRBV29-1,.,TRBD1,TRBJ1-6,TGCAGCGTTGAAGATCAGGACAGGGGCGACTCCTATAATTCACCCCTCCACTTT,CSVEDQDRGDSYNSPLHF
TRBV4-1,.,TRBD1,TRBJ1-6,TGCGCCAGCAGCCAAGACCTGACAGGGAAACTCCACTTT,CASSQDLTGKLHF
TRBV5-1,.,.,TRBJ2-3,TGCGCCAGCAGCCCGCGGACGGTAGGCACAGATACGCAGTATTTT,CASSPRTVGTDTQYF
TRBV10-3,once,TRBD1,TRBJ2-7,TGTGCCATCAGTGAGGGTGGACAGGGGACCTACGAGCAGTACTTC,CAISEGGQGTYEQYF
TRBV7-6,.,.,TRBJ2-3,TGTGCCAGCAGCTCCGCCGGCCGAAGCACAGATACGCAGTATTTT,CASSSAGRSTDTQYF
TRBV27,.,.,TRBJ2-5,TGTGCCAGCAGTACCTACCCCCGCCAAGAGACCCAGTACTTC,CASSTYPRQETQYF
TRBV25-1,.,TRBD1,TRBJ2-7,TGTGCCAGCAGTGAGCGGACAGGCCTCTCCTACGAGCAGTACTTC,CASSERTGLSYEQYF
TRBV13,.,.,TRBJ2-7,TGTGCCAGCAGCTTAGGATCGAACAAGTGGGGCTCGTTC,CASSLGSNKWGSF
TRBV6-5,.,.,TRBJ2-7,TGTGCCAGCAGTTACTCTTTTGCCTACGAGCAGTACTTC,CASSYSFAYEQYF
TRBV6-1,once,.,TRBJ2-1,TGTGCCAGCAGTGAGTCCGGGACCGCGAATGAGCAGTTCTTC,CASSESGTANEQFF
TRBV29-1,.,TRBD1,TRBJ2-7,TGCAGCGTGGTAGGACAGGGGGCCTCGTACGAGCAGTACTTC,CSVVGQGASYEQYF
TRBV19,.,.,TRBJ2-2,TGTGCCAGTAGTTCCCTATTTGGCGGGGAGCTGTTTTTT,CASSSLFGGELFF
TRBV9,.,.,TRBJ1-2,TGTGCCAGCAGCGGGTACGAACGCCACGGAGGGAGGAGGGACTATGGCTACACCTTC,CASSGYERHGGRRDYGYTF
TRBV7-9,.,TRBD1,TRBJ2-7,TGTGCCAGCAGCGCCCAGGGGGTCCCCTACGAGCAGTACTTC,CASSAQGVPYEQYF
TRBV7-8,.,.,TRBJ2-2,TGTGCCAGCAGCTTATCTCGGAACACCGGGGAGCTGTTTTTT,CASSLSRNTGELFF
TRBV6-5,.,.,TRBJ2-5,TGTGCCAGCAGTGTCAACCCCGGGAACCAAGAGACCCAGTACTTC,CASSVNPGNQETQYF
TRBV2,.,.,TRBJ2-1,TGTGCCAGCTGCCTAGTTCGGGGAATGGTGAATGAGCAGTTCTTC,CASCLVRGMVNEQFF
TRBV6-5,few,.,TRBJ2-3,TGTGCCAGCAGTCGAGGGACCGTCGACACAGATACGCAGTATTTT,CASSRGTVDTDTQYF
TRBV15,.,.,TRBJ2-3,TGTGCCACCAATCGGCGGGGTACCGATACGCAGTATTTT,CATNRRGTDTQYF
TRBV4-3,.,.,TRBJ2-7,TGCGCCAGCAGCCATAATCCGGGCTACGAGCAGTACTTC,CASSHNPGYEQYF
TRBV2,.,TRBD2,TRBJ2-1,TGTGCCAGCAGTGACCAGCGGGGTTACAATGAGCAGTTCTTC,CASSDQRGYNEQFF
TRBV4-1,few,TRBD1,TRBJ2-5,TGCGCCAGCAGCCAAGGGGGCAGGGGGTTCGAGACCCAGTACTTC,CASSQGGRGFETQYF
TRBV5-1,.,.,TRBJ2-7,TGCGCCAGCGGCATGGGCTACGAGCAGTACTTC,CASGMGYEQYF
TRBV14,once,TRBD1,TRBJ2-1,TGTGCCAGCAGTCAGGGAGCGGGACAGGGGTATCGCCGCAATGAGCAGTTCTTC,CASSQGAGQGYRRNEQFF